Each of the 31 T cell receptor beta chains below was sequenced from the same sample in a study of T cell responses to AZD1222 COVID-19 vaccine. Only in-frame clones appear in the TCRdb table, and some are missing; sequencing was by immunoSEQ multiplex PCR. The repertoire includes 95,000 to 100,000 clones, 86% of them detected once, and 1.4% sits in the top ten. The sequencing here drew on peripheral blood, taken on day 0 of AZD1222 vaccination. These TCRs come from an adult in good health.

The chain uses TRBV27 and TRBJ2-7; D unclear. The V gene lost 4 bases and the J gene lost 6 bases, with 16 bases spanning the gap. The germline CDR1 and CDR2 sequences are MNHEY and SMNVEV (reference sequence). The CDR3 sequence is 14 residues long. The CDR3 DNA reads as TGTGCCAGCAGTTCCCAGACTGGGAACGGCGAGCAGTACTTC. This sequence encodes CASSSQTGNGEQYF.

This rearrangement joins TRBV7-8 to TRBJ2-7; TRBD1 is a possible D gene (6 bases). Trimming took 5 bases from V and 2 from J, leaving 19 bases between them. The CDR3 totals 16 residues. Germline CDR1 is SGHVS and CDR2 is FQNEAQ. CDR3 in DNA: TGTGCCAGCAGCCCCATGGGCAGGGGAGTACCCTACGAGCAGTACTTC. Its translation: CASSPMGRGVPYEQYF.

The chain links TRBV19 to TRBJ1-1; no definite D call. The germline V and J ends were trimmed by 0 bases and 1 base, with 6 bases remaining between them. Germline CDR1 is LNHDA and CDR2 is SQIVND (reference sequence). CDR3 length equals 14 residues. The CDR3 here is CASSIDRGNTEAFF. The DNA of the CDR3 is TGTGCCAGTAGTATAGATCGAGGGAACACTGAAGCTTTCTTT.

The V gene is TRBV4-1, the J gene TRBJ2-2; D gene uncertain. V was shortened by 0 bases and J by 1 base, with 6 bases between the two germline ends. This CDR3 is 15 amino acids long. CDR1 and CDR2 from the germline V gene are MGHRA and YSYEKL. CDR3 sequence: CASSQDRKNTGELFF. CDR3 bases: TGCGCCAGCAGCCAAGATCGGAAGAACACCGGGGAGCTGTTTTTT.

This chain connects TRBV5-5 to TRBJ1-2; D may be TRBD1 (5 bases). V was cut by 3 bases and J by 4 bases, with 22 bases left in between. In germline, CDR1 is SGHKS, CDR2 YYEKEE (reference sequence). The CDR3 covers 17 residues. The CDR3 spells CASSWGSVLISGYGYTF. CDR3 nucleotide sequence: TGTGCCAGCAGCTGGGGGTCAGTACTCATATCGGGCTATGGCTACACCTTC.

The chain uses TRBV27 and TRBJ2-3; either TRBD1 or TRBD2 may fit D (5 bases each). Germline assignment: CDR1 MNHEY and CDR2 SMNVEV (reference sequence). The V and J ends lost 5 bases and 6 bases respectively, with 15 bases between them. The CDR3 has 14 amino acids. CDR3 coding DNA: TGTGCCAGCAGTAACCGGGACCCCACCGATACGCAGTATTTT. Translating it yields CASSNRDPTDTQYF.

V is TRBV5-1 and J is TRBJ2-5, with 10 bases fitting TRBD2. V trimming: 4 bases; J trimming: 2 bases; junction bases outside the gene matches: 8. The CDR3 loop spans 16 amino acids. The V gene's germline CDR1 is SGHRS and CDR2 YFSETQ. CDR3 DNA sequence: TGCGCCAGCAGCATAGCCGGGACTAGCGAACAAGAGACCCAGTACTTC. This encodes CASSIAGTSEQETQYF.

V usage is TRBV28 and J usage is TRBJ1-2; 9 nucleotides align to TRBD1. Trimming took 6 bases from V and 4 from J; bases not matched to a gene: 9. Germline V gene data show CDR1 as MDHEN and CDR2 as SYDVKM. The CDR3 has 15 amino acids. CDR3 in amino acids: CASSPQGAGSYGYTF. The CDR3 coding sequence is TGTGCCAGCAGCCCACAGGGGGCTGGGAGCTATGGCTACACCTTC.

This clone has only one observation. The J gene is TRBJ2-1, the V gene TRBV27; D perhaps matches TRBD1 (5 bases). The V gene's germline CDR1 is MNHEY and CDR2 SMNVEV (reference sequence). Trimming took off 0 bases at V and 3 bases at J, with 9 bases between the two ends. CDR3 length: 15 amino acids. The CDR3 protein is CASSLSLTVYNEQFF. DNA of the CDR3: TGTGCCAGCAGTTTATCCCTGACAGTCTACAATGAGCAGTTCTTC.

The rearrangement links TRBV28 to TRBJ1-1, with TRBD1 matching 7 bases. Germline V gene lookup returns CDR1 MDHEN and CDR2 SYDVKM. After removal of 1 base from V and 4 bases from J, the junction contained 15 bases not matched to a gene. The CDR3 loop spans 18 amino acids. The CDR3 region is CASSLFFGRGGEGTEAFF. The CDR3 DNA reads TGTGCCAGCAGTTTATTTTTCGGTCGAGGGGGCGAGGGCACTGAAGCTTTCTTT.

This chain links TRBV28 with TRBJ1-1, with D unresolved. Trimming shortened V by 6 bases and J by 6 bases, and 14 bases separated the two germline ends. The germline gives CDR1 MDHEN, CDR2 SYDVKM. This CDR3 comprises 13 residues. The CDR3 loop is CASRRGLGAEAFF. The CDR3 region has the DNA TGTGCCAGCAGGAGAGGACTTGGGGCTGAAGCTTTCTTT.

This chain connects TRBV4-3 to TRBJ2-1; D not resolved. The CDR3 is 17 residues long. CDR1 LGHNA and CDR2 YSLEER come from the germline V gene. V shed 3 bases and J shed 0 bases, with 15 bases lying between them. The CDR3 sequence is CASSQARNPGSYNEQFF. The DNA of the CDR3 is TGCGCCAGCAGCCAGGCTAGGAACCCTGGCTCCTACAATGAGCAGTTCTTC.

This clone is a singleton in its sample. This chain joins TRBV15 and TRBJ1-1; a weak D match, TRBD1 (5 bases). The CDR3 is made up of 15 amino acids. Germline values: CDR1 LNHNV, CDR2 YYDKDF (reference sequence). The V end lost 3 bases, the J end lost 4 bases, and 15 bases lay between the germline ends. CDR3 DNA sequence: TGTGCCACCAGCAGGGGGCGTGTAGGAACCACTGAAGCTTTCTTT. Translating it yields CATSRGRVGTTEAFF.

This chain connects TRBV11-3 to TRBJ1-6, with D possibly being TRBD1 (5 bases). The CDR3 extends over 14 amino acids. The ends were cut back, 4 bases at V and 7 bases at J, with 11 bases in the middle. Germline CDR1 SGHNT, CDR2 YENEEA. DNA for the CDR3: TGTGCCAGCAGCTCTGGGACGGTGAATTCACCCCTCCACTTT. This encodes CASSSGTVNSPLHF.

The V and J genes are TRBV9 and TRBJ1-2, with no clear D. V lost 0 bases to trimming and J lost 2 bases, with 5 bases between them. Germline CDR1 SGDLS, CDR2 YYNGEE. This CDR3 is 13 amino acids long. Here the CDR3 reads CASSVAPNYGYTF. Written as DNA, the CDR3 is TGTGCCAGCAGCGTAGCCCCCAACTATGGCTACACCTTC.

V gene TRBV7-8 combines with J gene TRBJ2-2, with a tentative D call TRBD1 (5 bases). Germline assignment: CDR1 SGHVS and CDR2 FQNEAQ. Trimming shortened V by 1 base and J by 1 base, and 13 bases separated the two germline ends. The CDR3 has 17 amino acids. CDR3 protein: CASSLEWRQGNTGELFF. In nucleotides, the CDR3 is TGTGCCAGCAGCTTAGAATGGCGGCAGGGGAACACCGGGGAGCTGTTTTTT.

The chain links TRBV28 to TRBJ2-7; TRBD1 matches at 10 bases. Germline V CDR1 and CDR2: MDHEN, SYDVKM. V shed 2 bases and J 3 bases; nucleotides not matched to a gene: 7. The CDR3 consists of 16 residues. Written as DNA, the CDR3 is TGTGCCAGCAGTTTACCCACGGGACAGGGGTTCTACGAGCAGTACTTC. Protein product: CASSLPTGQGFYEQYF. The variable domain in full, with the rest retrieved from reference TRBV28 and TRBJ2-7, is DVKVTQSSRYLVKRTGEKVFLECVQDMDHENMFWYRQDPGLGLRLIYFSYDVKMKEKGDIPEGYSVSREKKERFSLILESASTNQTSMYLCASSLPTGQGFYEQYFGPGTRLTVT.

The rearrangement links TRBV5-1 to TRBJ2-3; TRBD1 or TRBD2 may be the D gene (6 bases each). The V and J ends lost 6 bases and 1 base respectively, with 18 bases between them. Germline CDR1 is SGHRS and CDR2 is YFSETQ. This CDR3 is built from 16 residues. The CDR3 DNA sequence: TGCGCCAGCACTCTGGGGGGCCGTTACCGCACAGATACGCAGTATTTT. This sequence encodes CASTLGGRYRTDTQYF.

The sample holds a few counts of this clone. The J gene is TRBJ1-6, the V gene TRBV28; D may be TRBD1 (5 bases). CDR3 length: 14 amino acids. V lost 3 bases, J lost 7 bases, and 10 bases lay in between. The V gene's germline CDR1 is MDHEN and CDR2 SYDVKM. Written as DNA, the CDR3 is TGTGCCAGCAGTTTCAGGGCAACAAATTCACCCCTCCACTTT. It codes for CASSFRATNSPLHF. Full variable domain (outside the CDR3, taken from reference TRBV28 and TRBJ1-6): DVKVTQSSRYLVKRTGEKVFLECVQDMDHENMFWYRQDPGLGLRLIYFSYDVKMKEKGDIPEGYSVSREKKERFSLILESASTNQTSMYLCASSFRATNSPLHFGNGTRLTVT.

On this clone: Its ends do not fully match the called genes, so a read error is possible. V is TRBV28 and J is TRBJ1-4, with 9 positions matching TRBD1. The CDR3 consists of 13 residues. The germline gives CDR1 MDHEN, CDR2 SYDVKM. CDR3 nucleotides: TGTGCCAGCAGTTTACGAGGACAGGGGAAAACACTTTTT. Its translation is CASSLRGQGKTLF.

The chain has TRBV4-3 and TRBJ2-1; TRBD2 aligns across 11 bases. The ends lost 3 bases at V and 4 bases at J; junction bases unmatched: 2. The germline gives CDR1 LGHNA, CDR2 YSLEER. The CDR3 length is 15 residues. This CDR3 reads CASSHGTSGYNEQFF. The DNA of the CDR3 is TGCGCCAGCAGCCATGGGACTAGCGGATACAATGAGCAGTTCTTC.

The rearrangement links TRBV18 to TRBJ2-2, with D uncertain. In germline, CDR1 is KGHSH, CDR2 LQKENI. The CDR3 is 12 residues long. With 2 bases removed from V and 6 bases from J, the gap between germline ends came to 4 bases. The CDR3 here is CASSPSPGELFF. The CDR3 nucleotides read TGTGCCAGCTCACCATCCCCCGGGGAGCTGTTTTTT.

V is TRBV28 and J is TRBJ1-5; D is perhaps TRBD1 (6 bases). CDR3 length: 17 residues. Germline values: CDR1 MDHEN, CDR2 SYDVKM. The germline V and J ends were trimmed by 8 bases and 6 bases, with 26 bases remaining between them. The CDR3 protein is CASDEQHTGRGIQPQHF. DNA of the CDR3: TGTGCCAGCGATGAACAACATACAGGGAGGGGTATTCAGCCCCAGCATTTT.

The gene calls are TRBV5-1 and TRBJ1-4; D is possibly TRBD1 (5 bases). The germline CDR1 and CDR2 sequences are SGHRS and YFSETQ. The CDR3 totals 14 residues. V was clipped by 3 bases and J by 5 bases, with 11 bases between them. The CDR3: CASSWDGPNEKLFF. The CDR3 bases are TGCGCCAGCAGCTGGGACGGTCCGAATGAAAAACTGTTTTTT.

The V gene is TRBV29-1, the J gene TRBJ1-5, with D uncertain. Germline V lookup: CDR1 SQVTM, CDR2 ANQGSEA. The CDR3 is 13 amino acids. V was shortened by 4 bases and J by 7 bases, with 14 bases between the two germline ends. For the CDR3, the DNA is TGCAGCGTTGTAAAACGGGCTGGCCAGCCCCAGCATTTT. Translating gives CSVVKRAGQPQHF. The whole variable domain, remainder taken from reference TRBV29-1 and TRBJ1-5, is SAVISQKPSRDICQRGTSLTIQCQVDSQVTMMFWYRQQPGQSLTLIATANQGSEATYESGFVIDKFPISRPNLTFSTLTVSNMSPEDSSIYLCSVVKRAGQPQHFGDGTRLSIL.

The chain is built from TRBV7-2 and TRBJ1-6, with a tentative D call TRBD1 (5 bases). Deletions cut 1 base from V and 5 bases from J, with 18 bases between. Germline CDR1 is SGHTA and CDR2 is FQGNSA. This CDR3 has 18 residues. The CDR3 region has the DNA TGTGCCAGCAGCTTAGAGGTACAGGTCACGAAGGATAATTCACCCCTCCACTTT. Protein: CASSLEVQVTKDNSPLHF.

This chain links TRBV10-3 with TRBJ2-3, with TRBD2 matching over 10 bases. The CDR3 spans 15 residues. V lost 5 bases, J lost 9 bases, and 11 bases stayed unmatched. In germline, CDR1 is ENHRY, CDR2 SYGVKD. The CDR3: CAISIAGGGDLTQYF. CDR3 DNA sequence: TGTGCCATCAGTATAGCGGGAGGAGGAGACTTAACGCAGTATTTT.

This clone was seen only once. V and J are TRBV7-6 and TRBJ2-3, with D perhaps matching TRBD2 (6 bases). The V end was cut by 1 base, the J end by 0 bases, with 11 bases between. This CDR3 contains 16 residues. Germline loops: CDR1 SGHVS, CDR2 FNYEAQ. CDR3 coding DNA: TGTGCCAGCAGCTTAGTTGGCGGGACTAGCACAGATACGCAGTATTTT. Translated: CASSLVGGTSTDTQYF.

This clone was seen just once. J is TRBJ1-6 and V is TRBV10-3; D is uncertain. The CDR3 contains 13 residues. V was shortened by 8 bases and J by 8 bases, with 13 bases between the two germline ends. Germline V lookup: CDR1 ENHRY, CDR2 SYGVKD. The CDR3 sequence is CAIHRSFDSPLHF. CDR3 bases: TGTGCCATCCATCGCAGTTTTGATTCACCCCTCCACTTT.

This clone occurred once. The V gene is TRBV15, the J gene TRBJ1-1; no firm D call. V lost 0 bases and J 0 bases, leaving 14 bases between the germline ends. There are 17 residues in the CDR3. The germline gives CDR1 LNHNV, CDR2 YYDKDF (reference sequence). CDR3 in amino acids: CATSRDGIAGMNTEAFF. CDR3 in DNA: TGTGCCACCAGCAGAGATGGCATCGCAGGTATGAACACTGAAGCTTTCTTT.

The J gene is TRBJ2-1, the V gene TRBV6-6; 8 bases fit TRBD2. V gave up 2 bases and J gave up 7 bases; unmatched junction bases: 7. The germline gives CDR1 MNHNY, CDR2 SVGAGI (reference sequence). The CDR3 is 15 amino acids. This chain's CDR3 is CASSYPPGGANEQFF. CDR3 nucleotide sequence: TGTGCCAGCAGTTACCCTCCGGGGGGGGCGAATGAGCAGTTCTTC.